The 9 T cell receptor beta chains below all came from one sample that was sequenced in a study of blood T cells in healthy people across ages (dated by TCRdb to between 2014 and 2017). The library was obtained by 5' RACE. Sequencing was carried out with an Illumina HiSeq 2500. The second PCR ran for roughly 7 to 12 cycles and used a J-beta primer mix along with a sample-barcoded 5' primer. TCRdb handled the public reads itself, with Q25 trimming in fastp and clone calling in MiXCR, and kept productive beta chains. Rows are unified per CDR3 protein, each entry keeping the most common DNA and genes. This sample is represented by 500,000 to 600,000 distinct CDR3 sequences; 27% of them were singletons. The ten largest clones add up to approximately 17% of the sample. Sequenced material: blood. These receptor sequences come from a woman in her sixties or seventies in good health.

In its sample, this clonotype was seen once. The gene calls are TRBV12-3 or TRBV12-4 and TRBJ2-5, with a tentative D call TRBD2 (7 bases). This CDR3 comprises 14 residues. Trimming removed 4 bases at V and 5 bases at J, with 14 bases between. The CDR3 loop reads CASSSTSQGETQYF. CDR3 sequence (DNA): TGTGCCAGCAGTTCGACTAGCCAGGGGGAGACCCAGTACTTC.

The chain is built from TRBV6-6 and TRBJ1-2; D is possibly TRBD1 (6 bases). V lost 2 bases to trimming and J lost 2 bases, with 9 bases between them. CDR3 length equals 14 residues. From germline, CDR1 is MNHNY and CDR2 SVGAGI (reference sequence). The CDR3 bases are TGTGCCAGCAGTTACGACACAGGGAACTATGGCTACACCTTC. It is translated as CASSYDTGNYGYTF.

In regard to this clonotype: It may be a read error: a sequence one base away is much more abundant. The chain carries TRBV27 and TRBJ2-5; D is perhaps TRBD2 (7 bases). The J call is doubtful: the DNA matches TRBJ2-7 better. The CDR3 loop spans 13 amino acids. CDR1 MNHEY and CDR2 SMNVEV come from the germline V gene (reference sequence). The CDR3 DNA follows: TGTGCCAACAGGGAGCGGGGCGTCTACGAGCAGTACTTC. It yields the protein CANRERGVYEQYF.

This sequence joins TRBV9 and TRBJ2-5; the D call may be TRBD1 or TRBD2 (5 bases each). The germline V gene has CDR1 SGDLS and CDR2 YYNGEE. Trimming cost V 2 bases and J 1 base, with 9 bases left between them. This CDR3 is built from 14 residues. CDR3 sequence reads: CASSVGGPQETQYF. DNA for the CDR3: TGTGCCAGCAGCGTTGGGGGACCCCAAGAGACCCAGTACTTC.

This clonotype was seen only a few times. The J gene is TRBJ2-7, the V gene TRBV27; TRBD2 matches at 9 bases. The CDR3 loop spans 14 amino acids. The trim removed 3 bases at V and 1 base at J, leaving 1 base unmatched. The germline V gene encodes CDR1 MNHEY and CDR2 SMNVEV (reference sequence). The CDR3: CASSLRGGSYEQYF. CDR3 nucleotides: TGTGCCAGCAGTTTGCGGGGGGGATCCTACGAGCAGTACTTC.

The CDR3 loop is CASSLRTGDYGYTF. CDR3 sequence (DNA): TGCGCCAGCAGCTTAAGGACAGGGGACTATGGCTACACCTTC. The V gene is TRBV5-1, the J gene TRBJ1-2; 9 positions match TRBD1. The germline CDR1 and CDR2 sequences are SGHRS and YFSETQ. V dropped 2 bases and J dropped 3; count of bases not matched to a gene: 2. The CDR3 consists of 14 residues.

This clonotype came up a few times. The chain joins TRBV29-1 to TRBJ1-2; D possibly corresponds to TRBD1 (6 bases). The CDR3 contains 12 residues. Germline CDR1 and CDR2: SQVTM and ANQGSEA. V dropped 3 bases and J dropped 6 bases, with 11 bases sitting between them. In DNA form, the CDR3 reads TGCAGCGTTGACACAGGGACCCATGGCTACACCTTC. This sequence encodes CSVDTGTHGYTF.

V is TRBV6-6 and J is TRBJ1-6; TRBD1 aligns across 7 bases. The CDR3 covers 13 residues. Per the germline V gene, CDR1 is MNHNY and CDR2 is SVGAGI (reference sequence). With V trimmed by 7 bases and J by 10 bases, 7 bases remained unmatched. CDR3 amino acids: CASTDRVPSPLHF. The DNA for the CDR3 is TGTGCCAGCACCGACAGGGTTCCCTCACCCCTCCACTTT.

Only one count was recorded for this clonotype. The V call is TRBV7-8, the J call TRBJ1-3; no firm D call. Looked up from germline, CDR1 is SGHVS and CDR2 is FQNEAQ. The V gene lost 2 bases and the J gene lost 4 bases, with 12 bases spanning the gap. There are 15 residues in the CDR3. CDR3 in amino acids: CASSLSDGVGNTIYF. In nucleotides, the CDR3 is TGTGCCAGCAGCTTATCGGACGGCGTGGGAAACACCATATATTTT.